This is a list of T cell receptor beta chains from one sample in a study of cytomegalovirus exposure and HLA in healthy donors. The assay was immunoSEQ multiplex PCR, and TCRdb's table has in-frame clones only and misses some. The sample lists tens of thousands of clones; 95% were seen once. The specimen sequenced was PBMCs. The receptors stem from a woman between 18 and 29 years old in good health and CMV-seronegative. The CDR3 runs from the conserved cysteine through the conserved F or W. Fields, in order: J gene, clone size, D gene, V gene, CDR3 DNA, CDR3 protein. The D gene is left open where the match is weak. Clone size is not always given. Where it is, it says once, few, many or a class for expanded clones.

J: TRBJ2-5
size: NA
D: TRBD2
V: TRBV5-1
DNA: TGCGCCAGCGGACCCGATACTAGCGGACAAGAGACCCAGTACTTC
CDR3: CASGPDTSGQETQYF

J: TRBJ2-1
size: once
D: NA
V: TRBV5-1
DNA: TGCGCCAGCAGCTCGCAGGGGCATGAGCAGTTCTTC
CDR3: CASSSQGHEQFF

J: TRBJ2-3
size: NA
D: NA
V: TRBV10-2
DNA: TGCGCCAGCAACTCACCGGGACTCACAGATACGCAGTATTTT
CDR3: CASNSPGLTDTQYF

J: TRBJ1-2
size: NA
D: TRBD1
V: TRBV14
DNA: TGTGCCAGCAGCCCGAACAGGGGTAGAGGCTATGGCTACACCTTC
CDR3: CASSPNRGRGYGYTF

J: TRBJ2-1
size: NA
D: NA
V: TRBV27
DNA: TGTGCCAGCAGTTTATCACTAGTAACGCACAATGAGCAGTTCTTC
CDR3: CASSLSLVTHNEQFF

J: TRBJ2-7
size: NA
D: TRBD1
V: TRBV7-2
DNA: TGTGCCAGCAGCCCGGGACAGGGTATAGCAGGGTACGAGCAGTACTTC
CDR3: CASSPGQGIAGYEQYF

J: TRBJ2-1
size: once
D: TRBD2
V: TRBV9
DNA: TGTGCCAGCAGCGTAGGGGGGGGAAACTCCTACAATGAGCAGTTCTTC
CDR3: CASSVGGGNSYNEQFF

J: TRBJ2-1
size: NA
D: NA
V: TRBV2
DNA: TGTGCCAGCAGTGAATCGGAGACTGCTAGCTCCTACAATGAGCAGTTCTTC
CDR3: CASSESETASSYNEQFF

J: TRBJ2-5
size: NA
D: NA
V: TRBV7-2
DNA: TGTGCCAGCAGCGAAAGACTGCCACCCCAAGAGACCCAGTACTTC
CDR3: CASSERLPPQETQYF

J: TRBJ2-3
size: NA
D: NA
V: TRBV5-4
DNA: TGTGCCAGCAGCCACGGACAGTCACGGAGCACAGATACGCAGTATTTT
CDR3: CASSHGQSRSTDTQYF

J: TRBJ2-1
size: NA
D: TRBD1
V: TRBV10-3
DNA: TGTGCCATCAGGGGGACAGGACACTCCTACAATGAGCAGTTCTTC
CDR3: CAIRGTGHSYNEQFF

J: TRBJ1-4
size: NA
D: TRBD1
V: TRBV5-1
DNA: TGCGCCAGCAGCTTGGGACAGGGACTGGCTAATGAAAAACTGTTTTTT
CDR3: CASSLGQGLANEKLFF

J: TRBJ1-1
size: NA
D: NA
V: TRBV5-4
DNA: TGTGCCAGCAGCTTGCGCAGGGACACTGAAGCTTTCTTT
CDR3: CASSLRRDTEAFF

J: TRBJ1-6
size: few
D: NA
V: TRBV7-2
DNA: TGTGCCAGCAGCGTAGGAGGACAGCCTTATTCACCCCTCCACTTT
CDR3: CASSVGGQPYSPLHF

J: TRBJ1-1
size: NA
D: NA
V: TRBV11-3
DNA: TGTGCCAGCAGTCAGGGCCGGAACACTGAAGCTTTCTTT
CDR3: CASSQGRNTEAFF

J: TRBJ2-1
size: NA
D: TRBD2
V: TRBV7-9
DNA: TGTGCCAGCAGCTCGGCTTCTGGCGGGGGGCCCCTCTTCAATGAGCAGTTCTTC
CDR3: CASSSASGGGPLFNEQFF

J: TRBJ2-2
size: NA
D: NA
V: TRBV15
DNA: TGTGCCACCAGCGCCGAACAGACAGCGATGAACACCGGGGAGCTGTTTTTT
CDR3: CATSAEQTAMNTGELFF

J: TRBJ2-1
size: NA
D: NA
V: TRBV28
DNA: TGTGCCAGCAGTTTACAGGGCGATGAGCAGTTCTTC
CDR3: CASSLQGDEQFF

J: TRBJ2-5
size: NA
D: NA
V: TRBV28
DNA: TGTGCCAGCAGGGGACGGGGGCAAGAGACCCAGTACTTC
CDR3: CASRGRGQETQYF

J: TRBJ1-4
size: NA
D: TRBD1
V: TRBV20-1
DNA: TGCAGTGCCGACAGGGGTGAAAAACTGTTTTTT
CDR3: CSADRGEKLFF

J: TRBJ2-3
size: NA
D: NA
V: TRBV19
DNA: TGTGCCAGTGGGGGAGGATCGACCCCCACAGATACGCAGTATTTT
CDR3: CASGGGSTPTDTQYF

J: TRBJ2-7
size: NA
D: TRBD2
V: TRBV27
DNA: TGTGCCAGCAGTTTATCCGCCCTAGCGGGAGGGTACGAGCAGTACTTC
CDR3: CASSLSALAGGYEQYF

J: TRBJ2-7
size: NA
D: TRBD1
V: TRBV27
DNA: TGTGCCAGCAGTTTATACGGGACAGCCTACGAGCAGTACTTC
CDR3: CASSLYGTAYEQYF

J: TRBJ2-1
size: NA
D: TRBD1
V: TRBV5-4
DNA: TGTGCCAGCAGCTGGGACAGGGGGAATCGGAATGAGCAGTTCTTC
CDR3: CASSWDRGNRNEQFF

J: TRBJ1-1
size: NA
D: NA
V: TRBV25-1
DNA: TGTGCCAGCAGTCCAACAGGGTACACTGAAGCTTTCTTT
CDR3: CASSPTGYTEAFF

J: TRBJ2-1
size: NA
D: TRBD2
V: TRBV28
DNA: TGTGCCAGCAGTACCCTCGGGACTAGCGGCTCCTACAATGAGCAGTTCTTC
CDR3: CASSTLGTSGSYNEQFF

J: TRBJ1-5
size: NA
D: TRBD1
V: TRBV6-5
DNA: TGTGCCAGCAGTTACGACAGGGGAGAAAATCAGCCCCAGCATTTT
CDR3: CASSYDRGENQPQHF

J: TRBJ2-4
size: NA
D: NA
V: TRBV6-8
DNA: TGTGCCAGCAGCCAGAGGGAAGCCAAAAACATTCAGTACTTC
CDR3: CASSQREAKNIQYF

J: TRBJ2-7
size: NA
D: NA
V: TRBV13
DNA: TGTGCCAGCAGCTTGAGACCGGGAGCCCCCTACGAGCAGTACTTC
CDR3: CASSLRPGAPYEQYF

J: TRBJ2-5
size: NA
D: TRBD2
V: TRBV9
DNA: TGTGCCAGCAGCCACGGACTAGCGGGGGAAGAGACCCAGTACTTC
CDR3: CASSHGLAGEETQYF

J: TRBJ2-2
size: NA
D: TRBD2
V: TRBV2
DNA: TGTGCCAGCAGTGTTAGCGGGGGGAACACCGGGGAGCTGTTTTTT
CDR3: CASSVSGGNTGELFF

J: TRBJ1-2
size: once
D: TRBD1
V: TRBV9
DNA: TGTGCCAGCAGCGTAGAATTGGGACAGGGGGACTACACCTTC
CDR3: CASSVELGQGDYTF

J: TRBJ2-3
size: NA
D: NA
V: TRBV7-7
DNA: TGTGCCAGCAGCTTGGGGACTCTAGAAGATACGCAGTATTTT
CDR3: CASSLGTLEDTQYF

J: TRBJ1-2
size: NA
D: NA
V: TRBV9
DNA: TGTGCCAGCAGCCCCGCCCCCGGGGAGGAGTATGGCTACACCTTC
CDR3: CASSPAPGEEYGYTF

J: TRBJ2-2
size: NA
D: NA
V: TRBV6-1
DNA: TGTGCCAGCAGTACAGGGGCCGGGAGCACCGGGGAGCTGTTTTTT
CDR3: CASSTGAGSTGELFF

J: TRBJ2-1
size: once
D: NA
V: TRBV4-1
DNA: TGCGCCAGCAGCCAAGATTTGTCATTACCTCAGGATGAGCAGTTCTTC
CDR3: CASSQDLSLPQDEQFF

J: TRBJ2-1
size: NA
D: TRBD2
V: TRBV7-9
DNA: TGTGCCAGCAGCTTTAGGGCTAGCGGATACAATGAGCAGTTCTTC
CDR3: CASSFRASGYNEQFF

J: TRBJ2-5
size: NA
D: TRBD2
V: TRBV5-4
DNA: TGTGCCAGCAGCATGGGACTAGCGGGGAGGGAGACCCAGTACTTC
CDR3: CASSMGLAGRETQYF

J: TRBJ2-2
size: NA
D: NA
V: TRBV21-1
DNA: TGTGCCAGCAGCCCAGCGGGAAGGAACACCGGGGAGCTGTTTTTT
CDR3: CASSPAGRNTGELFF

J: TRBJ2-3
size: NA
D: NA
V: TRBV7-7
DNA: TGTGCCAGCAGCTTAGGGTTAGGCACAGATACGCAGTATTTT
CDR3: CASSLGLGTDTQYF

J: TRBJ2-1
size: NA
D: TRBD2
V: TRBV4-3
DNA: TGCGCCAGCAGCCCCCGGGGAGGGCCCTCTTTCAATGAGCAGTTCTTC
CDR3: CASSPRGGPSFNEQFF

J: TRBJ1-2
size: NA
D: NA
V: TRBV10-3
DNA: TGTGCCATCAGTGATGCGACGGGGAACTATGGCTACACCTTC
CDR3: CAISDATGNYGYTF

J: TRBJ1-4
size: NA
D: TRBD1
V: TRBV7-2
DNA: TGTGCCAGCAGCTTAACGAGGGGGCAGGGTAATGAAAAACTGTTTTTT
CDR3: CASSLTRGQGNEKLFF

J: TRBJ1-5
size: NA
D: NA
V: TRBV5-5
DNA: TGTGCCAGCAGCTTTGGGACTGGACTCTTCGGCAATCAGCCCCAGCATTTT
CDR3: CASSFGTGLFGNQPQHF